The 6 T cell receptor beta chains presented below share a single source sample, sequenced in a study of response to subunit inactivated influenza vaccine. TCRdb fed the RT-PCR reads into MiXCR, producing one record per CDR3 protein. The repertoire holds 500,000 to 700,000 distinct CDR3 sequences, roughly 25% seen once, with roughly 2.8% in the top ten. The sample also formed part of further work on T cells expressing NK-cell markers. This second report adds: UMIs accompanied the 5'RACE template switching by which TCR beta cDNA was made.

The specimen was CD4+ T cells sorted from PBMCs, collected 11 to 12 days after vaccination. These receptors all come from a man between 50 and 59 years old who received an inactivated influenza vaccine.

This clonotype turned up a few times. V and J are TRBV6-1 and TRBJ2-2, with D tentatively TRBD1 (6 bases). The V and J ends lost 8 bases and 4 bases respectively, with 17 bases between them. The germline gives CDR1 MNHNS, CDR2 SASEGT. The CDR3 is 15 amino acids. In nucleotides, the CDR3 is TGTGCCAGCCCTAAGGGACATGGTGGCACCGGGGAGCTGTTTTTT. Amino acid sequence: CASPKGHGGTGELFF.

This clonotype was seen just once. This chain uses TRBV20-1 with TRBJ2-7; a weak D match, TRBD2 (6 bases). There are 13 residues in the CDR3. Trimming shortened V by 4 bases and J by 5 bases, and 15 bases separated the two germline ends. Germline assignment: CDR1 DFQATT and CDR2 SNEGSKA (reference sequence). The CDR3 DNA reads TGCAGTGCTACACCTCGGGGGAATCACGAGCAGTACTTC. Translated, it gives CSATPRGNHEQYF.

The rearrangement links TRBV7-2 to TRBJ2-5; TRBD1 aligns across 7 bases. V shed 1 base and J 4 bases; nucleotides not matched to a gene: 6. Germline-derived CDR1 and CDR2 are SGHTA and FQGNSA. The CDR3 spans 15 residues. CDR3 sequence reads: CASSLVATGRETQYF. In nucleotides, the CDR3 is TGTGCCAGCAGCTTAGTTGCGACAGGGAGAGAGACCCAGTACTTC.

V usage is TRBV10-3 and J usage is TRBJ1-6; D unresolved. Looked up from germline, CDR1 is ENHRY and CDR2 is SYGVKD. This CDR3 is 14 amino acids long. V lost 0 bases and J lost 10, with 10 bases in between. CDR3 loop: CAISESKGGSPLHF. The CDR3 DNA follows: TGTGCCATCAGTGAGTCGAAGGGCGGATCACCCCTCCACTTT.

V is TRBV19 and J is TRBJ1-4; D is possibly TRBD1 (5 bases). The germline CDR1 and CDR2 sequences are LNHDA and SQIVND (reference sequence). The ends were cut back, 4 bases at V and 0 bases at J, with 15 bases in the middle. The CDR3 is 17 amino acids. CDR3 in amino acids: CASSRGWGVPTNEKLFF. CDR3 nucleotides: TGTGCCAGTAGTAGAGGATGGGGCGTTCCAACTAATGAAAAACTGTTTTTT.

The rearrangement joins TRBV11-2 to TRBJ2-4; weak D call: TRBD2 (6 bases). In germline, CDR1 is SGHAT, CDR2 FQNNGV. V was cut by 4 bases and J by 7 bases, with 20 bases left in between. The CDR3 is made up of 16 amino acids. As DNA, the CDR3 is TGTGCCAGCAGCTCAACGGTTGGGCCCCGGGGGAACATTCAGTACTTC. It translates to CASSSTVGPRGNIQYF.